The 24 T cell receptor beta chains below all came from one sample that was sequenced in a study of cytomegalovirus exposure and HLA in healthy donors. Primers: 60 Vbeta forward and 13 Jbeta reverse. Using immunoSEQ multiplex PCR, the repertoire was profiled, and TCRdb retains in-frame clones only, with some absent. Found here are roughly 150,000 clones, around 75% of them singletons; the top ten hold about 2.5%. The sample was PBMCs. The source is a male donor in good health and CMV-seronegative.

The V and J genes are TRBV7-6 and TRBJ2-4, with 10 bases fitting TRBD1. The CDR3 runs to 17 residues. CDR1 is SGHVS and CDR2 is FNYEAQ in the germline V gene. The junction had 13 bases not matched to a gene; V was cut back by 5 bases and J by 6 bases. This CDR3 is CASSPAGQGIVGNIQYF. The CDR3 DNA sequence: TGTGCCAGCAGCCCGGCGGGACAGGGGATCGTTGGAAACATTCAGTACTTC.

The chain combines TRBV2 with TRBJ1-2, with TRBD1 identical over 10 bases. Germline V gene sequence: CDR1 SNHLY, CDR2 FYNNEI. This CDR3 contains 14 residues. V shed 6 bases, J shed 5 bases, and the junction held 6 bases outside the gene matches. CDR3 coding DNA: TGTGCCAGCAGGGGGGGACAGGGGAAGTATGGCTACACCTTC. This codes for CASRGGQGKYGYTF.

V usage is TRBV29-1 and J usage is TRBJ2-2; TRBD1 matches 11 bases. This CDR3 contains 16 residues. V dropped 7 bases and J dropped 2; count of bases not matched to a gene: 9. The germline gives CDR1 SQVTM, CDR2 ANQGSEA. As DNA, the CDR3 is TGCAGCGCCCGAGGGGACAGGGGGATTAACACCGGGGAGCTGTTTTTT. Amino acid sequence: CSARGDRGINTGELFF.

V gene TRBV5-1 combines with J gene TRBJ1-4; TRBD1 is a possible D gene (5 bases). CDR3 size: 13 residues. In germline, CDR1 is SGHRS, CDR2 YFSETQ. Between the trimmed V and J ends, which lost 8 bases and 2 bases, there was a span of 10 bases. CDR3 bases: TGCGCCAGTAAGAGACAGACTAATGAAAAACTGTTTTTT. Protein product: CASKRQTNEKLFF.

Worth noting for this clone: Within the sample, other DNA sequences also encode this same CDR3. The chain is built from TRBV19 and TRBJ1-6; the D is unclear. Trimming took 4 bases from V and 9 from J, leaving 16 bases between them. Germline CDR1 reads LNHDA; CDR2 reads SQIVND (reference sequence). The CDR3 runs to 15 residues. CDR3 DNA: TGTGCCAGTAGTACCTCGACGGGCGGAGGTTCACCCCTCCACTTT. Protein product: CASSTSTGGGSPLHF. Full variable domain (rest looked up from reference TRBV19 and TRBJ1-6): DGGITQSPKYLFRKEGQNVTLSCEQNLNHDAMYWYRQDPGQGLRLIYYSQIVNDFQKGDIAEGYSVSREKKESFPLTVTSAQKNPTAFYLCASSTSTGGGSPLHFGNGTRLTVT.

The chain recombines TRBV10-3 with TRBJ2-5, with 10 bases fitting TRBD1. V was clipped by 6 bases and J by 5 bases; unmatched bases: 6. This CDR3 spans 14 amino acids. Germline-derived CDR1 and CDR2 are ENHRY and SYGVKD. The CDR3 spells CAIRGTGDRETQYF. CDR3 sequence (DNA): TGTGCCATCAGGGGGACAGGGGATAGGGAGACCCAGTACTTC.

Only a few counts were recorded for this clone. This chain uses TRBV7-6 with TRBJ1-1; D uncertain. The V end lost 2 bases, the J end lost 1 base, and 8 bases lay between the germline ends. Germline V gives CDR1 SGHVS, CDR2 FNYEAQ. The CDR3 is 14 residues long. In nucleotides, the CDR3 is TGTGCCAGCAGCTTACAACAATCGAACACTGAAGCTTTCTTT. This gives the protein CASSLQQSNTEAFF.

The chain recombines TRBV29-1 with TRBJ1-2, with D unresolved. V lost 3 bases and J lost 0, with 11 bases in between. The CDR3 is 14 residues long. From germline, CDR1 is SQVTM and CDR2 ANQGSEA. This chain's CDR3 is CSVEALPPNYGYTF. DNA for the CDR3: TGCAGCGTTGAGGCTCTTCCTCCTAACTATGGCTACACCTTC.

The rearrangement links TRBV11-2 to TRBJ1-2, with 9 bases identical to TRBD1. V shed 4 bases, J shed 8 bases, and the junction held 5 bases outside the gene matches. This CDR3 is 13 amino acids long. Germline V gives CDR1 SGHAT, CDR2 FQNNGV. CDR3 in amino acids: CASSSTGGDGYTF. The CDR3 nucleotides are TGTGCCAGCAGCTCGACAGGGGGAGACGGCTACACCTTC. Complete variable domain (other parts from reference TRBV11-2 and TRBJ1-2): EAGVAQSPRYKIIEKRQSVAFWCNPISGHATLYWYQQILGQGPKLLIQFQNNGVVDDSQLPKDRFSAERLKGVDSTLKIQPAKLEDSAVYLCASSSTGGDGYTFGSGTRLTVV.

This clone appeared a few times. The rearrangement joins TRBV27 to TRBJ1-2; perhaps TRBD1 as D (5 bases). The CDR3 contains 13 residues. The V gene lost 8 bases and the J gene lost 5 bases, with 15 bases spanning the gap. Germline V gene sequence: CDR1 MNHEY, CDR2 SMNVEV (reference sequence). The CDR3 protein is CASASGYGYGYTF. DNA of the CDR3: TGTGCCAGCGCCTCAGGGTACGGGTATGGCTACACCTTC.

This chain joins TRBV6-1 and TRBJ1-1, with D maybe TRBD1 (6 bases). Germline values: CDR1 MNHNS, CDR2 SASEGT. CDR3 length: 14 amino acids. V gave up 11 bases and J gave up 0 bases, with 16 bases separating them. CDR3 nucleotides: TGTGCCGGATCCCCCAGGGGAATGAACACTGAAGCTTTCTTT. It encodes CAGSPRGMNTEAFF.

V and J are TRBV2 and TRBJ1-2, with D unclear. The CDR3 is made up of 11 amino acids. The V end lost 5 bases, the J end lost 4 bases, and 5 bases lay between the germline ends. Per germline, CDR1 SNHLY and CDR2 FYNNEI. The CDR3 spells CASSHGYGYTF. The CDR3 coding sequence is TGTGCCAGCAGTCACGGCTATGGCTACACCTTC.

V and J are TRBV5-4 and TRBJ2-7; D might be TRBD1 (6 bases). V was pared by 6 bases and J by 0 bases, with 13 bases between. The CDR3 is made up of 14 amino acids. CDR1 SGHNT and CDR2 YYREEE come from the germline V gene (reference sequence). This CDR3 is CASKPDRYSYEQYF. The CDR3 nucleotides read TGTGCCAGCAAACCCGACAGGTACTCCTACGAGCAGTACTTC.

This clone was picked up one time. The chain joins TRBV7-2 to TRBJ2-2, with TRBD2 identical over 11 bases. With V trimmed by 5 bases and J by 5 bases, 13 bases remained unmatched. CDR1 and CDR2 from the germline V gene are SGHTA and FQGNSA. The CDR3 extends over 18 amino acids. The CDR3 here is CASSRTSGGRRRTGELFF. The CDR3 bases are TGTGCCAGCAGCAGAACTAGCGGGGGCAGACGGCGGACCGGGGAGCTGTTTTTT. Drawing the rest from reference TRBV7-2 and TRBJ2-2, the complete variable domain is GAGVSQSPSNKVTEKGKDVELRCDPISGHTALYWYRQSLGQGLEFLIYFQGNSAPDKSGLPSDRFSAERTGGSVSTLTIQRTQQEDSAVYLCASSRTSGGRRRTGELFFGEGSRLTVL.

This chain joins TRBV6-4 and TRBJ2-3, with TRBD1 identical over 8 bases. The CDR3 covers 14 residues. With 3 bases clipped from V and 6 bases from J, the junction kept 5 bases outside the gene matches. Germline-derived CDR1 and CDR2 are MRHNA and SNTAGT. The CDR3 loop is CASSETGDVDTQYF. CDR3 sequence (DNA): TGTGCCAGCAGTGAGACAGGGGATGTTGATACGCAGTATTTT.

A word on this clone: At one end, the junction sequence differs from germline, possibly due to a read error. The CDR3 loop is CAISEGQVGTQPQHF. The CDR3 coding sequence is TGTGCGATCAGTGAGGGACAGGTAGGGACTCAGCCCCAGCATTTT. The rearrangement joins TRBV10-3 to TRBJ1-5; 8 nucleotides agree with TRBD1. The CDR3 sequence is 15 residues long. Germline V gene data show CDR1 as ENHRY and CDR2 as SYGVKD.

V gene TRBV11-2 combines with J gene TRBJ1-1; 7 nucleotides align to TRBD1. This CDR3 spans 14 amino acids. Trimming cost V 2 bases and J 4 bases; bases outside gene matches: 4. CDR1 and CDR2 (germline): SGHAT, FQNNGV. CDR3 loop: CASSLLQGGTEAFF. Written as DNA, the CDR3 is TGTGCCAGCAGCTTATTGCAGGGGGGCACTGAAGCTTTCTTT.

The rearrangement joins TRBV2 to TRBJ1-4; D call uncertain. The germline gives CDR1 SNHLY, CDR2 FYNNEI. CDR3 length: 13 amino acids. V was clipped by 6 bases and J by 5 bases, with 10 bases between them. The CDR3 sequence: CASSGVENEKLFF. The CDR3 DNA follows: TGTGCCAGCAGCGGAGTGGAGAATGAAAAACTGTTTTTT.

The genes are TRBV5-1 and TRBJ2-7, with 9 positions matching TRBD1. Trimming at V came to 4 bases and at J to 3 bases, leaving 5 bases not matched to a gene. Germline V gene data show CDR1 as SGHRS and CDR2 as YFSETQ. The CDR3 runs 14 residues. CDR3 amino acids: CASSRLDRGYEQYF. The DNA for the CDR3 is TGCGCCAGCAGCCGGCTGGACAGGGGCTACGAGCAGTACTTC.

The sample holds one count of this clone. The chain uses TRBV12-5 and TRBJ1-2, with TRBD1 matching over 7 bases. The germline CDR1 and CDR2 sequences are LGHNT and FRNRAP. Losses at the gene ends were 5 bases for V and 3 bases for J; bases not matched to a gene: 3. The CDR3 spans 13 residues. The CDR3 here is CASGIGTDYGYTF. The CDR3 nucleotides are TGTGCTAGTGGTATAGGGACAGACTATGGCTACACCTTC.

V is TRBV5-1 and J is TRBJ2-5; TRBD1 aligns across 9 bases. The J call may be in error: the DNA end matches TRBJ2-7 better. From germline, CDR1 is SGHRS and CDR2 YFSETQ. This CDR3 spans 13 amino acids. The DNA of the CDR3 is TGCGCCAGCAGCTCCACAGGGGGCCACGAGCAGTACTTC. Residues: CASSSTGGHEQYF.

The chain has TRBV6-5 and TRBJ2-7; maybe TRBD1 (6 bases). V lost 7 bases and J lost 2, with 15 bases in between. The CDR3 is made up of 14 amino acids. Germline-derived CDR1 and CDR2 are MNHEY and SVGAGI. CDR3 coding DNA: TGTGCCAGCAACAACCCGGGACAACCCTACGAGCAGTACTTC. It codes for CASNNPGQPYEQYF.

V is TRBV18 and J is TRBJ2-2; weak D call: TRBD1 (5 bases). V lost 5 bases and J lost 6, with 13 bases in between. The CDR3 is made up of 14 amino acids. The germline gives CDR1 KGHSH, CDR2 LQKENI. The CDR3 sequence is CASSFQQESGELFF. CDR3 coding DNA: TGTGCCAGCTCATTTCAACAGGAGTCCGGGGAGCTGTTTTTT.

The chain carries TRBV2 and TRBJ1-1, with D possibly TRBD1 on 5 matching bases. This CDR3 is built from 12 residues. Trimming removed 5 bases at V and 5 bases at J, with 9 bases between. Per germline, CDR1 SNHLY and CDR2 FYNNEI. CDR3 DNA: TGTGCCAGCAGTATCCGGGGGACTGAAGCTTTCTTT. It encodes CASSIRGTEAFF.